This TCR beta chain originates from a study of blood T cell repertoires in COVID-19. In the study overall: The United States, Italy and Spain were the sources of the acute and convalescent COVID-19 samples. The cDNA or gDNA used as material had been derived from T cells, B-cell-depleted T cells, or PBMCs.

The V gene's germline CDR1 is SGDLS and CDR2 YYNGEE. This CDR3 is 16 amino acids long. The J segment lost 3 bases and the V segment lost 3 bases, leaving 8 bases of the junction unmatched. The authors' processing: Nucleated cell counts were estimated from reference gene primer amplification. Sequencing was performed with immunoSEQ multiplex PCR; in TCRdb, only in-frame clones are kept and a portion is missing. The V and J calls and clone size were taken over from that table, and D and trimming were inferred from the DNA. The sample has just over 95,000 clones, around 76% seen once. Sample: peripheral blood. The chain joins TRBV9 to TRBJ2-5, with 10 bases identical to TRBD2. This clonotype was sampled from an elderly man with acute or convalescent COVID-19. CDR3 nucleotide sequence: TGTGCCAGCAGCGCCCTCGGGACTAGCGACGAAGAGACCCAGTACTTC. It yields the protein CASSALGTSDEETQYF.